The next 24 T cell receptor beta chains were all read from a single sample in a study of T cell responses to AZD1222 COVID-19 vaccine. The assay was immunoSEQ multiplex PCR, and TCRdb's table has in-frame clones only and misses some. In the table there are tens of thousands of clones, 70% to 90% of which are singletons. The sample was peripheral blood, taken 28 days after the second AZD1222 dose. The receptors come from an adult who received the AZD1222 COVID-19 vaccine.

The rearrangement uses TRBV11-2 and TRBJ2-3, with TRBD1 matching 7 bases. The CDR3 length is 16 residues. The germline V gene encodes CDR1 SGHAT and CDR2 FQNNGV. With V trimmed by 4 bases and J by 0 bases, 7 bases remained unmatched. The CDR3 loop reads CASSSGDSFSTDTQYF. For the CDR3, the DNA is TGTGCCAGCAGCTCCGGGGACAGTTTTAGCACAGATACGCAGTATTTT.

This clone occurred once. The chain joins TRBV7-9 to TRBJ2-7; TRBD2 is a possible D gene (5 bases). In germline, CDR1 is SEHNR, CDR2 FQNEAQ (reference sequence). The V end lost 3 bases, the J end lost 3 bases, and 12 bases lay between the germline ends. The CDR3 is 14 residues long. CDR3 sequence: CASSLVEGFYEQYF. As DNA, the CDR3 is TGTGCCAGCAGCTTGGTTGAGGGTTTCTACGAGCAGTACTTC. Using reference TRBV7-9 and TRBJ2-7 for the parts outside the CDR3, the full variable domain is DTGVSQNPRHKITKRGQNVTFRCDPISEHNRLYWYRQTLGQGPEFLTYFQNEAQLEKSRLLSDRFSAERPKGSFSTLEIQRTEQGDSAMYLCASSLVEGFYEQYFGPGTRLTVT.

This chain uses TRBV3-1 (or the pseudogene TRBV3-2) with TRBJ2-7, with 8 nucleotides matching TRBD2. The germline gives CDR1 LGHDT, CDR2 YNNKEL (reference sequence). The CDR3 is 16 residues long. J lost 5 bases, V lost 1 base, and 10 bases had no gene match. The CDR3 reads CASSQVPGGVNNEQYF. The CDR3, as DNA: TGTGCCAGCAGCCAAGTCCCGGGGGGGGTTAACAACGAGCAGTACTTC.

This rearrangement joins TRBV30 to TRBJ1-2, with 7 bases identical to TRBD1. The CDR3 has 12 amino acids. Germline V lookup: CDR1 GTSNPN, CDR2 SVGIG (reference sequence). With V trimmed by 5 bases and J by 8 bases, 8 bases remained unmatched. The CDR3 reads CAWSRQGIGYTF. The CDR3 bases are TGTGCCTGGTCACGACAGGGCATCGGCTACACCTTC.

The rearrangement joins TRBV19 to TRBJ2-7; D possibly corresponds to TRBD1 (5 bases). Per germline, CDR1 LNHDA and CDR2 SQIVND (reference sequence). The V end was cut by 3 bases, the J end by 3 bases, with 9 bases between. This CDR3 has 13 amino acids. CDR3 bases: TGTGCCAGTAGTATGGGCCAGGGCTACGAGCAGTACTTC. Translating it yields CASSMGQGYEQYF.

This chain uses TRBV5-1 with TRBJ1-4, with D uncertain. Germline assignment: CDR1 SGHRS and CDR2 YFSETQ. The CDR3 covers 14 residues. V gave up 5 bases and J gave up 3 bases, with 11 bases separating them. CDR3 loop: CASSTGSANEKLFF. CDR3 in DNA: TGCGCCAGCAGTACGGGTTCAGCTAATGAAAAACTGTTTTTT. Drawing the rest from reference TRBV5-1 and TRBJ1-4, the complete variable domain is KAGVTQTPRYLIKTRGQQVTLSCSPISGHRSVSWYQQTPGQGLQFLFEYFSETQRNKGNFPGRFSGRQFSNSRSEMNVSTLELGDSALYLCASSTGSANEKLFFGSGTQLSVL.

The rearrangement links TRBV20-1 to TRBJ1-5; D unresolved. Germline V gene lookup returns CDR1 DFQATT and CDR2 SNEGSKA (reference sequence). Trimming removed 3 bases at V and 2 bases at J, with 11 bases between. CDR3 length: 14 residues. CDR3 coding DNA: TGCAGTGCTAGTCGGCTGACTGGCAATCAGCCCCAGCATTTT. Translated, it gives CSASRLTGNQPQHF.

V gene TRBV2 combines with J gene TRBJ2-7; TRBD1 aligns across 10 bases. Trimming removed 6 bases from V and 1 base from J; junction bases left unmatched: 6. This CDR3 region has 15 residues. Germline CDR1 and CDR2: SNHLY and FYNNEI. The CDR3 nucleotides read TGTGCCAGCAGAGGAGACAGGGGGCGTTCCTACGAGCAGTACTTC. Amino acid sequence: CASRGDRGRSYEQYF.

This sequence joins TRBV9 and TRBJ1-2, with D tentatively TRBD1 (6 bases). This CDR3 comprises 15 residues. CDR1 is SGDLS, CDR2 YYNGEE, per germline. Trimming removed 0 bases at V and 3 bases at J, with 12 bases between. CDR3 sequence: CASSVDNRAYYGYTF. In DNA form, the CDR3 reads TGTGCCAGCAGCGTAGACAACAGGGCGTACTATGGCTACACCTTC.

The chain links TRBV7-9 to TRBJ2-7, with TRBD2 matching over 7 bases. CDR1 and CDR2 (germline): SEHNR, FQNEAQ (reference sequence). V lost 6 bases, J lost 7 bases, and 21 bases stayed unmatched. The CDR3 loop spans 17 amino acids. The CDR3 loop reads CASRPGTTGGRLGEQYF. The CDR3 DNA reads TGTGCCAGCAGACCAGGGACTACTGGCGGGAGATTAGGGGAGCAGTACTTC.

The V and J genes are TRBV7-2 and TRBJ1-2; no clear D. V lost 6 bases, J lost 6 bases, and 14 bases lay in between. From germline, CDR1 is SGHTA and CDR2 FQGNSA. This CDR3 has 13 amino acids. Here the CDR3 reads CASRFSWSHGYTF. CDR3 bases: TGTGCCAGCAGGTTCTCCTGGAGCCATGGCTACACCTTC.

The gene calls are TRBV20-1 and TRBJ1-5; D is uncertain. Trimming took off 3 bases at V and 1 base at J, with 4 bases between the two ends. The germline CDR1 and CDR2 sequences are DFQATT and SNEGSKA (reference sequence). This CDR3 has 12 residues. The CDR3 bases are TGCAGTGCTAGTCAAAGCAATCAGCCCCAGCATTTT. Protein sequence: CSASQSNQPQHF.

In its sample, this clone was seen a few times. This chain uses TRBV2 with TRBJ1-5, with D perhaps TRBD1 (6 bases). The CDR3 is 12 amino acids. Trimming removed 4 bases from V and 11 bases from J, with 12 bases in between. Germline V gene data show CDR1 as SNHLY and CDR2 as FYNNEI. Here the CDR3 DNA reads TGTGCCAGCAGTGTCCGTCCAGGGGCCCAGCATTTT. Its translation is CASSVRPGAQHF.

In this sample, this clone turned up once. J is TRBJ1-2 and V is TRBV9; the D is unclear. This CDR3 is 14 amino acids long. Germline-derived CDR1 and CDR2 are SGDLS and YYNGEE. The V end was cut by 2 bases, the J end by 2 bases, with 10 bases between. The CDR3 DNA follows: TGTGCCAGCAGCGTTCGGGGAGGGAACTATGGCTACACCTTC. Translation gives CASSVRGGNYGYTF.

The V and J genes are TRBV7-8 and TRBJ2-1; no clear D gene. This CDR3 comprises 15 residues. Germline CDR1 is SGHVS and CDR2 is FQNEAQ. Trimming stripped 0 bases from V and 5 bases from J, with 11 bases between. The CDR3 spells CASSLAPYGDNEQFF. For the CDR3, the DNA is TGTGCCAGCAGCTTAGCGCCATATGGAGACAATGAGCAGTTCTTC.

The CDR3, as DNA: TGTGCCAGCAGTCAATCCTGGAATAGCAATCAGCCCCAGCATTTT. This codes for CASSQSWNSNQPQHF. The chain employs TRBV6-5 and TRBJ1-5; D gene ambiguous. Germline loops: CDR1 MNHEY, CDR2 SVGAGI. Trimming cost V 5 bases and J 0 bases, with 11 bases left between them. This CDR3 contains 15 residues.

This chain uses TRBV30 with TRBJ2-7; D unclear. Per the germline V gene, CDR1 is GTSNPN and CDR2 is SVGIG (reference sequence). Trimming took 2 bases from V and 0 from J, leaving 14 bases between them. The CDR3 is 15 residues long. The CDR3 spells CAWSIGAASSYEQYF. CDR3 DNA sequence: TGTGCCTGGAGTATCGGTGCAGCGAGCTCCTACGAGCAGTACTTC.

The chain is built from TRBV12-5 and TRBJ1-1, with 7 positions matching TRBD1. The CDR3 consists of 14 residues. Trimming cost V 5 bases and J 4 bases; bases outside gene matches: 7. Germline CDR1 is LGHNT and CDR2 is FRNRAP. The CDR3 reads CASGSHRQGTEAFF. DNA of the CDR3: TGTGCTAGTGGTAGCCACAGACAGGGCACTGAAGCTTTCTTT.

The chain recombines TRBV29-1 with TRBJ1-1; 12 positions agree with TRBD1. With 6 bases clipped from V and 5 bases from J, the junction kept 10 bases outside the gene matches. The germline CDR1 and CDR2 sequences are SQVTM and ANQGSEA. The CDR3 covers 15 residues. This CDR3 is CSVSGTGGARTEAFF. CDR3 DNA: TGCAGCGTCTCCGGGACAGGGGGCGCGAGGACTGAAGCTTTCTTT.

The genes are TRBV19 and TRBJ2-1; D uncertain. This CDR3 contains 13 residues. Germline CDR1 LNHDA, CDR2 SQIVND (reference sequence). Between the trimmed V and J ends, which lost 0 bases and 10 bases, there was a span of 10 bases. The CDR3 bases are TGTGCCAGTAGTATAGAACTACCCCGGGAGCAGTTCTTC. It yields the protein CASSIELPREQFF.

The chain joins TRBV4-1 to TRBJ2-6, with TRBD2 identical over 8 bases. In germline, CDR1 is MGHRA, CDR2 YSYEKL. The CDR3 loop spans 17 amino acids. With 4 bases clipped from V and 2 bases from J, the junction kept 7 bases outside the gene matches. The CDR3, as DNA: TGCGCCAGCAGCCCTAATCGGCGGGAGGCTGGGGCCAACGTCCTGACTTTC. It yields the protein CASSPNRREAGANVLTF.

V is TRBV7-9 and J is TRBJ1-5, with 11 bases lining up with TRBD1. The CDR3 is 15 residues long. Unmatched junction bases numbered 2, after V lost 1 base and J lost 6 bases. Germline-derived CDR1 and CDR2 are SEHNR and FQNEAQ (reference sequence). The CDR3 DNA follows: TGTGCCAGCAGCTTAGGGACAGGGGGCGGTCAGCCCCAGCATTTT. This encodes CASSLGTGGGQPQHF.

The chain recombines TRBV3-1 (or the pseudogene TRBV3-2) with TRBJ1-2; no clear D gene. Per germline, CDR1 LGHDT and CDR2 YNNKEL (reference sequence). This CDR3 comprises 14 residues. Trimming stripped 1 base from V and 2 bases from J, with 8 bases between. The CDR3 region is CASSQGVGNYGYTF. DNA of the CDR3: TGTGCCAGCAGCCAAGGGGTAGGAAACTATGGCTACACCTTC.

This clone was seen just once. The genes are TRBV9 and TRBJ2-1, with D possibly TRBD1 on 6 matching bases. Germline V gene lookup returns CDR1 SGDLS and CDR2 YYNGEE. V was trimmed by 3 bases and J by 7 bases, leaving 17 bases between them. The CDR3 is made up of 15 amino acids. CDR3 amino acids: CASSDQGLKRNEQFF. For the CDR3, the DNA is TGTGCCAGCAGCGATCAGGGGTTGAAAAGGAATGAGCAGTTCTTC.